This T cell receptor (beta chain) was retrieved from a study of cytomegalovirus exposure and HLA in healthy donors. Findings of the study overall: The investigators catalogued 150 to 200 TCR beta chains as cytomegalovirus-associated. Productive status was seen about 87% or about 30% of the time for most TCR beta V segments in an earlier analysis. In a later analysis, common viral pathogens appeared linked to several of the most significant clusters. There were three CMV-associated chains whose specificity for CMV antigens was confirmed in vitro.

Notes on this clone: What it binds is not known.

The CDR3 loop spans 16 amino acids. CDR1 is SGHDN, CDR2 FVKESK, per germline. Germline trimming cut 0 bases from V and 3 bases from J; bases unmatched to any gene: 2. The study ran its PCR with 60 Vbeta and 13 Jbeta primers. Here immunoSEQ multiplex PCR was the method, and the copy in TCRdb shows in-frame clones only, minus some. Of tens of thousands of clones listed, about two thirds are singletons. Sequenced input: PBMCs. The J gene is TRBJ2-1, the V gene TRBV14; TRBD2 matches 10 bases. The clonotype was recovered from a man aged 35 to 55 in good health and CMV-seropositive. The CDR3 DNA sequence: TGTGCCAGCAGCCAAGAGAGCGGGGGGGGCTACAATGAGCAGTTCTTC. This codes for CASSQESGGGYNEQFF.